A selection of T cell receptor beta chains follows, all from one sample in a study of cytomegalovirus exposure and HLA in healthy donors. The protocol was immunoSEQ multiplex PCR, while the TCRdb copy is restricted to in-frame clones and leaves out a portion. The repertoire table contains about 210,000 clones. Material for sequencing was PBMCs. The receptors were gathered from a woman in her 30s in good health and CMV-seropositive. The CDR3 runs from the conserved cysteine through the conserved F or W. The order of the fields is D gene, V gene, J gene, CDR3 protein, CDR3 DNA. D genes are given only for firm matches.

D gene: TRBD2
V gene: TRBV11-2
J gene: TRBJ2-1
CDR3 protein: CASSSLATYNEQFF
CDR3 DNA: TGTGCCAGCAGCTCACTAGCGACCTACAATGAGCAGTTCTTC

D gene: -
V gene: TRBV9
J gene: TRBJ2-3
CDR3 protein: CASCKTGRSTDTQYF
CDR3 DNA: TGTGCCAGCTGTAAAACAGGGCGAAGCACAGATACGCAGTATTTT

D gene: -
V gene: TRBV6-4
J gene: TRBJ2-3
CDR3 protein: CASSDSRRVKYF
CDR3 DNA: TGTGCCAGCAGTGACAGTCGCAGGGTGAAGTATTTT

D gene: -
V gene: TRBV29-1
J gene: TRBJ1-5
CDR3 protein: CSVAGVANQPQHF
CDR3 DNA: TGCAGCGTTGCCGGGGTCGCCAATCAGCCCCAGCATTTT

D gene: -
V gene: TRBV30
J gene: TRBJ2-5
CDR3 protein: CAWMADQETQYF
CDR3 DNA: TGTGCCTGGATGGCTGACCAAGAGACCCAGTACTTC

D gene: -
V gene: TRBV5-4
J gene: TRBJ1-5
CDR3 protein: CASSLGGGGSNQPQHF
CDR3 DNA: TGTGCCAGCAGCTTGGGCGGGGGGGGTAGCAATCAGCCCCAGCATTTT

D gene: TRBD1
V gene: TRBV5-1
J gene: TRBJ2-3
CDR3 protein: CASSPRDRGSTDTQYF
CDR3 DNA: TGCGCCAGCAGCCCCCGGGACAGGGGATCGACAGATACGCAGTATTTT

D gene: TRBD2
V gene: TRBV7-9
J gene: TRBJ2-3
CDR3 protein: CASSFMGGGTDTQYF
CDR3 DNA: TGTGCCAGCAGCTTTATGGGGGGAGGGACAGATACGCAGTATTTT

D gene: -
V gene: TRBV27
J gene: TRBJ1-1
CDR3 protein: CASSLWGPLRNTEAFF
CDR3 DNA: TGTGCCAGCAGTTTGTGGGGGCCCTTAAGGAACACTGAAGCTTTCTTT

D gene: -
V gene: TRBV5-1
J gene: TRBJ1-1
CDR3 protein: CASSLWRGQDDTEAFF
CDR3 DNA: TGCGCCAGCAGCTTGTGGAGGGGCCAGGACGACACTGAAGCTTTCTTT

D gene: TRBD1
V gene: TRBV25-1
J gene: TRBJ1-2
CDR3 protein: CASSEQGARYGYTF
CDR3 DNA: TGTGCCAGCAGTGAACAGGGGGCGCGATATGGCTACACCTTC

D gene: -
V gene: TRBV2
J gene: TRBJ1-4
CDR3 protein: CASSEDIQKLFF
CDR3 DNA: TGTGCCAGCAGTGAAGATATTCAAAAACTGTTTTTT

D gene: TRBD2
V gene: TRBV28
J gene: TRBJ2-3
CDR3 protein: CASSFTAGGPWDTQYF
CDR3 DNA: TGTGCCAGCAGTTTCACAGCGGGAGGGCCGTGGGATACGCAGTATTTT

D gene: -
V gene: TRBV7-6
J gene: TRBJ2-3
CDR3 protein: CASSPDRKFTDTQYF
CDR3 DNA: TGTGCCAGCAGTCCCGACAGGAAATTCACAGATACGCAGTATTTT

D gene: -
V gene: TRBV4-1
J gene: TRBJ1-4
CDR3 protein: CASSQGSGVEKLFF
CDR3 DNA: TGCGCCAGCAGCCAAGGGTCGGGGGTTGAAAAACTGTTTTTT

D gene: TRBD2
V gene: TRBV7-2
J gene: TRBJ2-4
CDR3 protein: CASSKTSGPNIQYF
CDR3 DNA: TGTGCCAGCAGCAAGACTAGCGGCCCGAACATTCAGTACTTC

D gene: -
V gene: TRBV6-6
J gene: TRBJ1-1
CDR3 protein: CASRGTNTEAFF
CDR3 DNA: TGTGCCAGCCGGGGAACGAACACTGAAGCTTTCTTT

D gene: TRBD1
V gene: TRBV29-1
J gene: TRBJ2-1
CDR3 protein: CSVEGGTGANEQFF
CDR3 DNA: TGCAGCGTTGAGGGGGGGACAGGGGCCAATGAGCAGTTCTTC

D gene: -
V gene: TRBV7-9
J gene: TRBJ2-7
CDR3 protein: CASAGGGYEQYF
CDR3 DNA: TGTGCCAGTGCTGGCGGAGGGTACGAGCAGTACTTC

D gene: -
V gene: TRBV18
J gene: TRBJ2-1
CDR3 protein: CASSPLGGLWGQFF
CDR3 DNA: TGTGCCAGCTCACCCCTCGGGGGGCTATGGGGGCAGTTCTTC

D gene: TRBD2
V gene: TRBV27
J gene: TRBJ2-7
CDR3 protein: CASSLRLAAYEQYF
CDR3 DNA: TGTGCCAGCAGTTTGCGTCTAGCGGCCTACGAGCAGTACTTC

D gene: TRBD2
V gene: TRBV6-4
J gene: TRBJ2-3
CDR3 protein: CASSDPKPPSGGGADTQYF
CDR3 DNA: TGTGCCAGCAGTGATCCCAAGCCGCCTAGCGGGGGAGGAGCAGATACGCAGTATTTT

D gene: TRBD2
V gene: TRBV11-3
J gene: TRBJ2-1
CDR3 protein: CASSLVLLAGGTDNEQFF
CDR3 DNA: TGTGCCAGCAGCTTAGTTCTCCTAGCGGGAGGGACAGACAATGAGCAGTTCTTC

D gene: TRBD1
V gene: TRBV14
J gene: TRBJ1-1
CDR3 protein: CASSQGTGFTSAFF
CDR3 DNA: TGTGCCAGCAGCCAAGGGACAGGGTTCACCTCAGCTTTCTTT

D gene: -
V gene: TRBV19
J gene: TRBJ1-3
CDR3 protein: CASRDRPGNTIYF
CDR3 DNA: TGTGCCAGTAGAGACAGGCCGGGAAACACCATATATTTT

D gene: -
V gene: TRBV18
J gene: TRBJ2-6
CDR3 protein: CASSPRNPGANVLTF
CDR3 DNA: TGTGCCAGCTCACCTAGAAATCCCGGGGCCAACGTCCTGACTTTC

D gene: -
V gene: TRBV2
J gene: TRBJ1-5
CDR3 protein: CASSAGEGQPQHF
CDR3 DNA: TGTGCCAGCAGTGCCGGGGAGGGCCAGCCCCAGCATTTT

D gene: -
V gene: TRBV2
J gene: TRBJ2-7
CDR3 protein: CASSVRPAGRSHEQYF
CDR3 DNA: TGTGCCAGCAGTGTCCGTCCGGCAGGGCGGTCCCACGAGCAGTACTTC

D gene: TRBD1
V gene: TRBV28
J gene: TRBJ2-6
CDR3 protein: CASSLVSQGAFGANVLTF
CDR3 DNA: TGTGCCAGCAGTTTAGTTTCACAGGGGGCTTTTGGGGCCAACGTCCTGACTTTC

D gene: -
V gene: TRBV6-5
J gene: TRBJ2-5
CDR3 protein: CASSYLASSETQYF
CDR3 DNA: TGTGCCAGCAGTTACTTGGCTAGCTCTGAGACCCAGTACTTC

D gene: TRBD1
V gene: TRBV2
J gene: TRBJ1-1
CDR3 protein: CASRMDRGTEAFF
CDR3 DNA: TGTGCCAGCAGGATGGACAGGGGCACTGAAGCTTTCTTT

D gene: -
V gene: TRBV2
J gene: TRBJ2-1
CDR3 protein: CASSYSNPQFF
CDR3 DNA: TGTGCCAGCAGTTACAGTAACCCCCAGTTCTTC

D gene: TRBD2
V gene: TRBV7-2
J gene: TRBJ2-1
CDR3 protein: CASSPSRASGRNEQFF
CDR3 DNA: TGTGCCAGCAGCCCTAGTCGGGCTAGCGGGAGGAATGAGCAGTTCTTC

D gene: -
V gene: TRBV25-1
J gene: TRBJ2-7
CDR3 protein: CASSLDRGTVAGYEQYF
CDR3 DNA: TGTGCCAGCAGTTTGGACAGGGGCACGGTAGCGGGGTACGAGCAGTACTTC

D gene: TRBD2
V gene: TRBV5-1
J gene: TRBJ2-2
CDR3 protein: CASSLGTRNTGELFF
CDR3 DNA: TGCGCCAGCAGCCTCGGGACTAGGAACACCGGGGAGCTGTTTTTT

D gene: -
V gene: TRBV19
J gene: TRBJ1-1
CDR3 protein: CASSIPGKGTEAFF
CDR3 DNA: TGTGCCAGTAGTATCCCGGGAAAAGGGACTGAAGCTTTCTTT

D gene: -
V gene: TRBV15
J gene: TRBJ2-1
CDR3 protein: CATSRDPTVRGYNEQFF
CDR3 DNA: TGTGCCACCAGCAGAGACCCCACGGTTAGGGGATACAATGAGCAGTTCTTC